This T cell receptor beta chain was captured in a study of control samples from healthy donors and cancer patients. The method was immunoSEQ multiplex PCR; TCRdb's version includes in-frame clones alone and lacks a portion of them. The sample gives 150,000 to 180,000 clones, over 85% of which show up once; 5% to 6.5% is in the top ten. The CDR3 spans 17 residues. The trim removed 4 bases at V and 5 bases at J, leaving 13 bases unmatched. Germline values: CDR1 WNHNN, CDR2 SYGVQD (reference sequence). This clone was counted a few times. The rearrangement links TRBV10-1 to TRBJ1-5, with TRBD1 identical over 8 bases. The origin of this receptor is a man between 35 and 55 years old in good health. Sequenced sample: blood. The CDR3 is CASSGSISGGRHQPQHF. CDR3 DNA sequence: TGCGCCAGCAGTGGATCCATCTCAGGGGGCCGCCATCAGCCCCAGCATTTT.